This T cell receptor beta chain was profiled in a study of blood T cell repertoires in COVID-19. Across the study: T cells, B-cell-depleted T cells, or PBMCs supplied cDNA or gDNA.

Source study methods: Nucleated cell counts were estimated from reference gene primer amplification. Method: immunoSEQ multiplex PCR; TCRdb's copy keeps in-frame clones and lacks some. Clone size and V and J calls were adopted from that table, with D and trimming inferred from the DNA. The sample lists about 230,000 clones, roughly 81% occurring once. The sample comprised peripheral blood. The source of this sequence is a man aged 35 to 55 with acute or convalescent COVID-19.

CDR3 in amino acids: CSAVQTGLDYNEQFF. The CDR3 DNA follows: TGCAGCGCAGTACAGACAGGGCTAGACTACAATGAGCAGTTCTTC. The chain employs TRBV29-1 and TRBJ2-1; the match to TRBD1 covers 7 bases. V was pared by 7 bases and J by 3 bases, with 12 bases of the junction left unmatched. CDR1 SQVTM and CDR2 ANQGSEA come from the germline V gene. The CDR3 runs to 15 residues.